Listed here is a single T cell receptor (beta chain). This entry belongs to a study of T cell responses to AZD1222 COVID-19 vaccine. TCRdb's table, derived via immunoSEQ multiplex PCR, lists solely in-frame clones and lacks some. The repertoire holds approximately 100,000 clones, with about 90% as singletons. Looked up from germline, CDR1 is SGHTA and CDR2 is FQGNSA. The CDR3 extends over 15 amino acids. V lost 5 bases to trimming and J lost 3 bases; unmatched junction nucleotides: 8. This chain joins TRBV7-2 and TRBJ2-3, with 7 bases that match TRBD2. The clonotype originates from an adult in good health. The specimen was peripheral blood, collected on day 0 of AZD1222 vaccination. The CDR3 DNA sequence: TGTGCCAGCAGCCCCGCTGGCGGGAGTACAGATACGCAGTATTTT. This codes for CASSPAGGSTDTQYF.